This TCR beta chain was documented in a study of blood T cell repertoires in COVID-19. The length of the CDR3 is 13 residues. In germline, CDR1 is SGHRS, CDR2 YFSETQ. With 5 bases clipped from V and 6 bases from J, the junction kept 6 bases outside the gene matches. The repertoire was sequenced with immunoSEQ multiplex PCR; TCRdb's copy has only in-frame clones and lacks some. Of some 220,000 clones in the sample, around 83% were seen once. The clonotype comes from a woman in her thirties or forties with acute COVID-19. Specimen: PBMCs or T cells enriched from blood (not recorded which). V gene TRBV5-1 combines with J gene TRBJ2-3; 7 bases map to TRBD2. CDR3: CASRPFSGDTQYF. DNA of the CDR3: TGCGCCAGCAGACCTTTTAGCGGGGATACGCAGTATTTT.